This T cell receptor (beta chain) was captured by sequencing in a study of cytomegalovirus exposure and HLA in healthy donors. Study conclusions and caveats: By HLA locus, TCR association rates varied in a later analysis, with DRB1 showing the most and HLA-C the fewest. With high specificity and sensitivity, the classifier reportedly diagnosed cytomegalovirus status.

The PCR was carried out with 60 Vbeta primers and 13 Jbeta primers. Method: immunoSEQ multiplex PCR; TCRdb's copy keeps in-frame clones and lacks some. The repertoire consists of 200,000 to 250,000 clones, with roughly 80% occurring once and the leading ten covering roughly 1.6%. Comment on this clone: Antigen unknown.

V was trimmed by 7 bases and J by 13 bases, leaving 17 bases between them. The V gene's germline CDR1 is LNHNV and CDR2 YYDKDF (reference sequence). CDR3 size: 11 residues. The chain links TRBV15 to TRBJ2-7; weak D call: TRBD2 (6 bases). Sequenced: PBMCs. The origin of this receptor is a man aged 50 to 60 in good health and CMV-seronegative. The CDR3 is CATIKLAGIYF. The DNA for the CDR3 is TGTGCCACCATCAAACTAGCCGGGATCTACTTC. The entire variable domain, with the rest obtained from reference TRBV15 and TRBJ2-7, is as follows: DAMVIQNPRYQVTQFGKPVTLSCSQTLNHNVMYWYQQKSSQAPKLLFHYYDKDFNNEADTPDNFQSRRPNTSFCFLDIRSPGLGDTAMYLCATIKLAGIYFGPGTRLTVT.